The clone carrying this T cell receptor (beta chain) was counted a single time. The sample is drawn from a study of T cell responses to AZD1222 COVID-19 vaccine. Germline lookup yields CDR1 MNHEY and CDR2 SVGAGI. There are 13 residues in the CDR3. V shed 6 bases and J shed 2 bases, with 10 bases lying between them. Clones were read by immunoSEQ multiplex PCR, and TCRdb kept only the in-frame ones, dropping some. The data show approximately 140,000 clones, 85% to 90% seen once. The clonotype originates from an adult who received the AZD1222 COVID-19 vaccine. The sequences come from peripheral blood, collected 28 days after the second AZD1222 dose. The V gene is TRBV6-5, the J gene TRBJ1-2; possibly TRBD1 for D (5 bases). DNA of the CDR3: TGTGCCAGCAGCTCGGACACGAACTATGGCTACACCTTC. Translated, it gives CASSSDTNYGYTF.